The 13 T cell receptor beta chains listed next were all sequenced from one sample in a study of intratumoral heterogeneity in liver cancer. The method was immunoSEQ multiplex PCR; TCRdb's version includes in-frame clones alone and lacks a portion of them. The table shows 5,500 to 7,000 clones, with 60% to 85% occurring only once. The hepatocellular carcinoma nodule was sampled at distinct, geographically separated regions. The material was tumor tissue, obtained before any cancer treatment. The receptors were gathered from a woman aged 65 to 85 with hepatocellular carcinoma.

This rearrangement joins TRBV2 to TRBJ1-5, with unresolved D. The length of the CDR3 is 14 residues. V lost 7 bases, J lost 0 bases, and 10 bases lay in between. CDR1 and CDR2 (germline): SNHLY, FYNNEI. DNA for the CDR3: TGTGCCAGCACCCCAGGAAGTAGCAATCAGCCCCAGCATTTT. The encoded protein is CASTPGSSNQPQHF.

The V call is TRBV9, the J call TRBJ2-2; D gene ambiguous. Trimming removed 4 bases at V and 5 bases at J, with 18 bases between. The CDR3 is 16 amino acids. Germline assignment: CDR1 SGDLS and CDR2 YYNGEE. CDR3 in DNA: TGTGCCAGCAGCCCCTCCGCGTCACCAGTTACCGGGGAGCTGTTTTTT. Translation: CASSPSASPVTGELFF.

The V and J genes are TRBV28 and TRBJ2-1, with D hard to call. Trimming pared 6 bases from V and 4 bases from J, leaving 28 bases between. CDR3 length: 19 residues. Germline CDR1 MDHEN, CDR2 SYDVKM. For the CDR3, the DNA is TGTGCCAGCAGCTTCTGGGCCCCAAGAGCAAGCCACTCTTACAATGAGCAGTTCTTC. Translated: CASSFWAPRASHSYNEQFF.

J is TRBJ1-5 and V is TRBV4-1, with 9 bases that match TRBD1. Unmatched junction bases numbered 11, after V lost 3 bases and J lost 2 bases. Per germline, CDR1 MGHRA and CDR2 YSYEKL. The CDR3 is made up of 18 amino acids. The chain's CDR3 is CASSHPTQGAFGNQPQHF. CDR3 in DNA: TGCGCCAGCAGCCACCCAACACAGGGGGCGTTTGGCAATCAGCCCCAGCATTTT.

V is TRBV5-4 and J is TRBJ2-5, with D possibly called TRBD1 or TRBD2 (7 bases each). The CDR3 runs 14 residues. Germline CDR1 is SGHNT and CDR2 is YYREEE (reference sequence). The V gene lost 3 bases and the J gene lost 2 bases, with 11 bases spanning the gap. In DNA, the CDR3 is TGTGCCAGCAGCTCAGGGGGGGTTCAAGAGACCCAGTACTTC. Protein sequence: CASSSGGVQETQYF.

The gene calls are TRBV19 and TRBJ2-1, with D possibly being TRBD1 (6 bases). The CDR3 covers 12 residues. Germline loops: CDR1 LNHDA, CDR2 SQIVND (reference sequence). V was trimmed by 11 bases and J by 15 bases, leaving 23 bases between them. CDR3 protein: CASGPQGPPAFF. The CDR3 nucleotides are TGTGCCTCAGGGCCCCAGGGGCCCCCTGCGTTCTTC.

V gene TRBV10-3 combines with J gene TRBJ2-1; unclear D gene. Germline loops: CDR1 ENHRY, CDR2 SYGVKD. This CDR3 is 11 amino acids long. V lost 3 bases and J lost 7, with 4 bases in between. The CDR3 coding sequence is TGTGCCATCAGTGAACGTAATGAGCAGTTCTTC. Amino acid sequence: CAISERNEQFF.

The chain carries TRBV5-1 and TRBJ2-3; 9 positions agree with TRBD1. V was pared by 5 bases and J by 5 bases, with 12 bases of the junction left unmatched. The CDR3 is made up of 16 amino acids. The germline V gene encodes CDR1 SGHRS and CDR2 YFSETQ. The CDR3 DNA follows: TGCGCCAGCAGTCATTCCCGGGACAGGGACTTAGATACGCAGTATTTT. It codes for CASSHSRDRDLDTQYF.

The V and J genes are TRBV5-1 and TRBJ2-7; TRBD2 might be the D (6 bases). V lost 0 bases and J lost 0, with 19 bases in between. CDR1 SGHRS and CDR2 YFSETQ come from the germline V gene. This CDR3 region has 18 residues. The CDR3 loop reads CASSLEVSGGINSYEQYF. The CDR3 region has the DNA TGCGCCAGCAGCTTGGAGGTTAGTGGGGGGATTAACTCCTACGAGCAGTACTTC.

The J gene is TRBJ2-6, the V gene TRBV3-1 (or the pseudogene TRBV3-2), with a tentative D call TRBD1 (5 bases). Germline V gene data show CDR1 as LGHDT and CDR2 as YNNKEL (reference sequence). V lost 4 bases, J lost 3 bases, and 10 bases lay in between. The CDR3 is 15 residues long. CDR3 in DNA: TGTGCCAGCAGCCCAAAAACAGGTGGGGCCAACGTCCTGACTTTC. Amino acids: CASSPKTGGANVLTF.

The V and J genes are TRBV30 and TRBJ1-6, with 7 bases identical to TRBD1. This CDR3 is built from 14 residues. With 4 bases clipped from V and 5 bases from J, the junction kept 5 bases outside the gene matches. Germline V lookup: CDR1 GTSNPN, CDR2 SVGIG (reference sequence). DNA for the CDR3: TGTGCCTGGACTGGGGACAGAGATAATTCACCCCTCCACTTT. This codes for CAWTGDRDNSPLHF.

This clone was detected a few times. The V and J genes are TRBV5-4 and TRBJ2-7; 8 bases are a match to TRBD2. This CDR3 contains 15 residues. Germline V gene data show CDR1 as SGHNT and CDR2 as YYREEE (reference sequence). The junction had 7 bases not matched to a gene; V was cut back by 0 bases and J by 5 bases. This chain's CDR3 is CASSLEAGELDEQYF. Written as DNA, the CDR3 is TGTGCCAGCAGCTTGGAAGCGGGAGAATTGGACGAGCAGTACTTC.

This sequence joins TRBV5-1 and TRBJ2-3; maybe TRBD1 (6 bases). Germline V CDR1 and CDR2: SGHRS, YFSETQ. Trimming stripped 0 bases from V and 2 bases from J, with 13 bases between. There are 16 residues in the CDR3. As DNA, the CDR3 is TGCGCCAGCAGCTTGGGTCAGGGGTCGGACACAGATACGCAGTATTTT. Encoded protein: CASSLGQGSDTDTQYF. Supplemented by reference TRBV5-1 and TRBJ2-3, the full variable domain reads KAGVTQTPRYLIKTRGQQVTLSCSPISGHRSVSWYQQTPGQGLQFLFEYFSETQRNKGNFPGRFSGRQFSNSRSEMNVSTLELGDSALYLCASSLGQGSDTDTQYFGPGTRLTVL.